This TCR beta chain originates from a study of post-analysis software for immune sequencing data. Comment on this clonotype: Its specificity is unknown.

Study outcomes and limitations: About five TRBV segments, including TRBV5-6, TRBV5-1 and TRBV20-1, were more frequent in patients than controls.

The CDR3 runs 13 residues. Deletions cut 3 bases from V and 2 bases from J, with 6 bases between. CDR1 is SNHLY, CDR2 FYNNEI, per germline. TCR beta cDNA libraries included unique molecular identifiers. cDNA molecules numbering 400,000 to 550,000 came from approximately 0.91 to 9.4 million T cells. One entry per CDR3 protein results from TCRdb running MiXCR on the PCR reads. The repertoire includes approximately 660,000 distinct CDR3 sequences, roughly three fifths of them detected once, and around 10% sits in the top ten. The sample taken for sequencing was blood. The rearrangement joins TRBV2 to TRBJ2-3; D unresolved. This clonotype originated in a girl between 2 and 10 years old with multiple sclerosis. The CDR3, as DNA: TGTGCCAGCAGTGAGGGGAACACAGATACGCAGTATTTT. As protein: CASSEGNTDTQYF.